One sample yielded the 17 T cell receptor beta chains listed below, sequenced in a study of human T cells and chemical hapten exposure. Documented time point: patch test 1, 2 weeks after DPC sensitization. Treatment of the sample: therapeutic diphenylcyclopropenone sensitization with weekly scalp DPC. TCRdb redid the calling of the RACE reads with MiXCR, one entry per CDR3 protein. The table includes approximately 350,000 distinct CDR3 sequences, under 9% detected once. The specimen comprised whole blood, sampled in connection with sensitization to the hapten diphenylcyclopropenone (DPC). The receptors derive from a young woman with alopecia areata. Some clones in this sample may be carry-over from other donors' samples.

The chain recombines TRBV5-1 with TRBJ2-7; D ambiguous. CDR3 size: 12 residues. Germline V gene data show CDR1 as SGHRS and CDR2 as YFSETQ. Between the trimmed V and J ends, which lost 3 bases and 4 bases, there was a span of 8 bases. CDR3 sequence: CASSSDVYEQYF. CDR3 DNA sequence: TGCGCCAGCAGCTCTGACGTGTACGAGCAGTACTTC.

This clonotype occurred many times. This chain links TRBV7-2 with TRBJ2-7; D ambiguous. The CDR3 runs 15 residues. V was shortened by 3 bases and J by 0 bases, with 12 bases between the two germline ends. CDR1 and CDR2 (germline): SGHTA, FQGNSA. The CDR3 here is CASSLRAWGSYEQYF. The CDR3 coding sequence is TGTGCCAGCAGCTTGCGCGCGTGGGGCTCCTACGAGCAGTACTTC.

The V call is TRBV29-1, the J call TRBJ1-2; D not resolved. Trimming left V 4 bases short and J 2 bases short, with 8 bases between. Germline CDR1 SQVTM, CDR2 ANQGSEA. This CDR3 comprises 12 residues. In nucleotides, the CDR3 is TGCAGCGTTGTTGAACAGAACTATGGCTACACCTTC. Translation: CSVVEQNYGYTF.

This clonotype was observed a few times. This chain links TRBV7-2 with TRBJ1-4; D is uncertain. With 5 bases removed from V and 11 bases from J, the gap between germline ends came to 18 bases. The CDR3 totals 14 residues. CDR1 SGHTA and CDR2 FQGNSA come from the germline V gene. CDR3 DNA sequence: TGTGCCAGCAGCCCCGAAGGGATTTCTGGGAAACTGTTTTTT. Translation: CASSPEGISGKLFF.

This clonotype was observed a handful of times. The V gene is TRBV20-1, the J gene TRBJ1-4; 8 positions match TRBD1. From germline, CDR1 is DFQATT and CDR2 SNEGSKA (reference sequence). CDR3 size: 13 residues. V lost 6 bases to trimming and J lost 5 bases; unmatched junction nucleotides: 5. CDR3 sequence: CSAWTGLNEKLFF. CDR3 nucleotide sequence: TGCAGTGCCTGGACAGGGCTGAATGAAAAACTGTTTTTT.

This clonotype was counted at least ten times. The rearrangement links TRBV27 to TRBJ1-2; D is perhaps TRBD1 (6 bases). V was pared by 6 bases and J by 8 bases, with 19 bases between. The V gene's germline CDR1 is MNHEY and CDR2 SMNVEV (reference sequence). CDR3 size: 14 residues. The CDR3 DNA follows: TGTGCCAGCAGGGGTTCAGGGGCGGCTCAGGGCTACACCTTC. Protein sequence: CASRGSGAAQGYTF.

The CDR3 sequence is CASINGGQASGEAFF. The CDR3 DNA follows: TGTGCCAGCATTAACGGGGGACAGGCCAGTGGTGAAGCTTTCTTT. The genes are TRBV2 and TRBJ1-1, with TRBD1 matching 8 bases. The V gene's germline CDR1 is SNHLY and CDR2 FYNNEI. V gave up 7 bases and J gave up 7 bases; unmatched junction bases: 14. There are 15 residues in the CDR3. The variable domain in full, completed from reference TRBV2 and TRBJ1-1, reads EPEVTQTPSHQVTQMGQEVILRCVPISNHLYFYWYRQILGQKVEFLVSFYNNEISEKSEIFDDQFSVERPDGSNFTLKIRSTKLEDSAMYFCASINGGQASGEAFFGQGTRLTVV.

This clonotype was detected ten times or more. This chain connects TRBV9 to TRBJ2-3; D not certain. The CDR3 is 14 residues long. CDR1 is SGDLS, CDR2 YYNGEE, per germline. The V end lost 0 bases, the J end lost 2 bases, and 7 bases lay between the germline ends. The CDR3, as DNA: TGTGCCAGCAGCGTAGGTACCTTCACAGATACGCAGTATTTT. It translates to CASSVGTFTDTQYF.

This clonotype was detected a few times. The V call is TRBV5-6, the J call TRBJ1-5, with a weak D call TRBD1 (5 bases). The V end lost 4 bases, the J end lost 5 bases, and 16 bases lay between the germline ends. CDR3 length: 15 residues. Germline-derived CDR1 and CDR2 are SGHDT and YYEEEE. The CDR3 DNA reads TGTGCCAGCAGCGGAGATGGGGGAGGTGATCAGCCCCAGCATTTT. Encoded protein: CASSGDGGGDQPQHF.

This clonotype was found many times. The chain couples TRBV28 to TRBJ2-7; possibly TRBD1 for D (5 bases). This CDR3 is built from 15 residues. The V gene lost 2 bases and the J gene lost 0 bases, with 11 bases spanning the gap. The germline V gene has CDR1 MDHEN and CDR2 SYDVKM. The CDR3 region has the DNA TGTGCCAGCAGTTTAGATTGGGGCTACTCCTACGAGCAGTACTTC. It codes for CASSLDWGYSYEQYF. The whole variable domain, filled in from reference TRBV28 and TRBJ2-7, reads DVKVTQSSRYLVKRTGEKVFLECVQDMDHENMFWYRQDPGLGLRLIYFSYDVKMKEKGDIPEGYSVSREKKERFSLILESASTNQTSMYLCASSLDWGYSYEQYFGPGTRLTVT.

This clonotype was observed at least ten times. V gene TRBV10-3 combines with J gene TRBJ2-7; 10 bases fit TRBD1. Per the germline V gene, CDR1 is ENHRY and CDR2 is SYGVKD. Trimming removed 3 bases from V and 3 bases from J; junction bases left unmatched: 5. This CDR3 spans 15 amino acids. CDR3 nucleotide sequence: TGTGCCATCAGTGATGGGACAGGGGCCATCTACGAGCAGTACTTC. It codes for CAISDGTGAIYEQYF.

This clonotype was observed at least ten times. The genes are TRBV12-3 or TRBV12-4 and TRBJ2-7, with D perhaps TRBD1 (5 bases). The CDR3 length is 13 residues. V shed 5 bases and J shed 3 bases, with 11 bases lying between them. The CDR3 DNA follows: TGTGCCAGCAGTCCTGACAGCTACTACGAGCAGTACTTC. It yields the protein CASSPDSYYEQYF.

This clonotype was found once. The rearrangement joins TRBV4-2 to TRBJ2-3; TRBD2 might be the D (6 bases). Germline CDR1 and CDR2: LGHNA and YNFKEQ. Trimming removed 3 bases at V and 2 bases at J, with 12 bases between. The CDR3 consists of 15 residues. CDR3 protein: CASSHWEESTDTQYF. CDR3 DNA: TGTGCCAGCAGCCACTGGGAGGAGTCCACAGATACGCAGTATTTT.

This clonotype was seen only a few times. The CDR3 DNA reads TGTGCCAGCAGTTACAAGGGGAACAATCAGCCCCAGCATTTT. Encoded protein: CASSYKGNNQPQHF. This chain joins TRBV6-2 or TRBV6-3 and TRBJ1-5, with a possible D match to TRBD1 (5 bases). The CDR3 is made up of 14 amino acids. Trimming took off 2 bases at V and 3 bases at J, with 8 bases between the two ends. The germline V gene has CDR1 MNHEY and CDR2 SVGEGT.

This clonotype was counted between two and nine times. The rearrangement links TRBV5-1 to TRBJ2-3, with D unclear. Germline CDR1 reads SGHRS; CDR2 reads YFSETQ. This CDR3 region has 14 residues. Trimming removed 6 bases from V and 0 bases from J, with 11 bases in between. CDR3 sequence reads: CASTSQASTDTQYF. CDR3 nucleotides: TGCGCCAGCACCTCCCAAGCTAGCACAGATACGCAGTATTTT. The variable domain in full, with the rest retrieved from reference TRBV5-1 and TRBJ2-3, is KAGVTQTPRYLIKTRGQQVTLSCSPISGHRSVSWYQQTPGQGLQFLFEYFSETQRNKGNFPGRFSGRQFSNSRSEMNVSTLELGDSALYLCASTSQASTDTQYFGPGTRLTVL.

In its sample, this clonotype was seen a few times. CDR3 sequence: CSVDPTRDTQYF. CDR3 in DNA: TGCAGCGTGGACCCCACGAGGGATACGCAGTATTTT. The chain couples TRBV29-1 to TRBJ2-3; D uncertain. Looked up from germline, CDR1 is SQVTM and CDR2 is ANQGSEA. This CDR3 contains 12 residues. V was trimmed by 6 bases and J by 6 bases, leaving 13 bases between them.

The V and J genes are TRBV6-2 or TRBV6-3 and TRBJ2-1, with 8 positions matching TRBD2. From germline, CDR1 is MNHEY and CDR2 SVGEGT. The CDR3 length is 16 residues. V lost 0 bases, J lost 10 bases, and 11 bases stayed unmatched. The CDR3 reads CASSYSVGGGPGEQFF. The CDR3 coding sequence is TGTGCCAGCAGTTACTCCGTAGGCGGGGGGCCAGGAGAGCAGTTCTTC.